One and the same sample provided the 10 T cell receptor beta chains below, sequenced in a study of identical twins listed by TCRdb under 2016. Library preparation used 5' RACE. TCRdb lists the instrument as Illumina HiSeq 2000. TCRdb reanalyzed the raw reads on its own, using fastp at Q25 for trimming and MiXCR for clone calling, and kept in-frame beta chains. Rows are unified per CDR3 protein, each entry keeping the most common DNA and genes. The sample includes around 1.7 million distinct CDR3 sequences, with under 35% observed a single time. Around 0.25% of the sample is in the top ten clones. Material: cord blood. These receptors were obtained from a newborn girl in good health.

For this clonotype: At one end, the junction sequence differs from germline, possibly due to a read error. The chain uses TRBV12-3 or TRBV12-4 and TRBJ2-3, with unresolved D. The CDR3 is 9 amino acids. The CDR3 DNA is TGTGTCAGCACTGATACGGAATATTTT. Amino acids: CVSTDTEYF.

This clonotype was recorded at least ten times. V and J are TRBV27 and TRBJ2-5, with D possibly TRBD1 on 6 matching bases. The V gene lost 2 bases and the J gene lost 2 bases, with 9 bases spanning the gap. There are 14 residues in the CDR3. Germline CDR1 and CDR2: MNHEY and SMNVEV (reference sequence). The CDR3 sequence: CASSLIRGQETQYF. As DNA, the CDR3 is TGTGCCAGCAGTTTAATTAGGGGGCAAGAGACCCAGTACTTC.

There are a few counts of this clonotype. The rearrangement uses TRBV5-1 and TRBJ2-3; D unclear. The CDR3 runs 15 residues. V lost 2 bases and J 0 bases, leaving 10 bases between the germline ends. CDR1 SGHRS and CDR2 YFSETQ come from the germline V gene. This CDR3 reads CASSLNSRSTDTQYF. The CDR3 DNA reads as TGCGCCAGCAGCTTAAATTCCAGGAGCACAGATACGCAGTATTTT.

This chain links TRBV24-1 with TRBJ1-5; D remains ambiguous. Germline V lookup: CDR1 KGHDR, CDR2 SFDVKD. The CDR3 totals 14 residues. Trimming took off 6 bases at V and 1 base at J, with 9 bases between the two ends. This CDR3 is CATSKGSSNQPQHF. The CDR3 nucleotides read TGTGCCACCAGTAAAGGGAGCAGCAATCAGCCCCAGCATTTT.

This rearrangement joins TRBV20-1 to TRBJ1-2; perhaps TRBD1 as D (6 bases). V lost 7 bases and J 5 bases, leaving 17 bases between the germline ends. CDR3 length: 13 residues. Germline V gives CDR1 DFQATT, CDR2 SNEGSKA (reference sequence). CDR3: CSGSQGSGYGYTF. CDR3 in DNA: TGCAGTGGAAGCCAGGGGAGTGGATATGGCTACACCTTC.

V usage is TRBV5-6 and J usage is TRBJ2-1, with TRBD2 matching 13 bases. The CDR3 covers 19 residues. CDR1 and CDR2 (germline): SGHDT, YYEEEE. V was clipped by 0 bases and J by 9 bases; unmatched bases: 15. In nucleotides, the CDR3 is TGTGCCAGCAGCTTGGACGGGTACTACGGACTAGCGGGAGAGAGTGAGCAGTTCTTC. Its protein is CASSLDGYYGLAGESEQFF.

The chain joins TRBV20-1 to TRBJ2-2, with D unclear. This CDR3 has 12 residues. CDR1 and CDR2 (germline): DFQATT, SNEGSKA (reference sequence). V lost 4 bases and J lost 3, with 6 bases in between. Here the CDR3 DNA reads TGCAGTGCTACCGGGTACACCGGGGAGCTGTTTTTT. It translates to CSATGYTGELFF.

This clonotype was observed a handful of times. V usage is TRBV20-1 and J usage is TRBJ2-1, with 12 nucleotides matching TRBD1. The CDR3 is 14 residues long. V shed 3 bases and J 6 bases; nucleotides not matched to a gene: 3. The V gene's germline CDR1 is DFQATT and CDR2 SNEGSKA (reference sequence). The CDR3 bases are TGCAGTGCTAGGGGACAGGGGGCCCCCAATGAGCAGTTCTTC. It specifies CSARGQGAPNEQFF.

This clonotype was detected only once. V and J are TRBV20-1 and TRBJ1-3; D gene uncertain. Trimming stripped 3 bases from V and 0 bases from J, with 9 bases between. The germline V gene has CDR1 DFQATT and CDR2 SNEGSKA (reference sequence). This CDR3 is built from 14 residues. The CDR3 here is CSASPRRSGNTIYF. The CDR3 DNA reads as TGCAGTGCTAGTCCACGTCGCTCTGGAAACACCATATATTTT.

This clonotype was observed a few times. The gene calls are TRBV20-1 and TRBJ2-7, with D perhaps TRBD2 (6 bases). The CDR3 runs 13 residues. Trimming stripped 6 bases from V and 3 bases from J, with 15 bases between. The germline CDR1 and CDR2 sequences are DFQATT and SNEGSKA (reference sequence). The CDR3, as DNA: TGCAGTGCCCCTAGCGTTAGATTCTACGAGCAGTACTTC. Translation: CSAPSVRFYEQYF.